This T cell receptor beta chain stems from a study of Ad26.COV2.S vaccination and SARS-CoV-2 variants. Study context: Donor was in the COV1001 Ad26.COV2.S trial arm.

The V and J ends lost 0 bases and 6 bases respectively, with 5 bases between them. CDR1 and CDR2 from the germline V gene are LGHNT and FRNRAP. The CDR3 length is 12 residues. The repertoire was sequenced with immunoSEQ multiplex PCR; TCRdb's copy has only in-frame clones and lacks some. The profile shows 320,000 or so clones, 90% of them singletons. A remark on this clone: Its specificity is not known.

Findings of the study overall: Reported findings describe substantial breadth in spike-specific CD8+ and CD4+ T cell responses following vaccination. Non-spike TCR breadth was similar in vaccine and placebo recipients.

Treatment specified: some 19 received Ad26.COV2.S at low or high dose, single or two shots; about 5 received placebo; per-sample allocation not given. Day 63 following the first vaccine or placebo injection was when the samples were taken. In Boston, the donor was an adult between 18-55 years of age. The source is a person aged 18-65 years who received the Ad26.COV2.S COVID-19 vaccine or a placebo. The sample in question was peripheral blood, obtained in a trial of Ad26.COV2.S vaccine versus placebo. The rearrangement joins TRBV12-5 to TRBJ1-1; D is unclear. The CDR3 sequence is CASGLVRAEAFF. The CDR3 nucleotides read TGTGCTAGTGGTTTGGTACGGGCTGAAGCTTTCTTT.